The 22 T cell receptor beta chains below were found in one sample sequenced in a study of blood T cell repertoires in COVID-19. Sequencing was performed with immunoSEQ multiplex PCR; in TCRdb, only in-frame clones are kept and a portion is missing. The table includes roughly 250,000 clones, 70% to 85% detected once. The sequenced sample consisted of peripheral blood. These receptors originate from an elderly woman with acute or convalescent COVID-19.

V usage is TRBV30 and J usage is TRBJ1-2, with no clear D. This CDR3 has 13 amino acids. Deletions cut 3 bases from V and 2 bases from J, with 10 bases between. CDR1 is GTSNPN, CDR2 SVGIG, per germline (reference sequence). Here the CDR3 DNA reads TGTGCCTGGAGCCCGCGAGGAAACTATGGCTACACCTTC. Its protein is CAWSPRGNYGYTF.

The CDR3 nucleotides are TGTGCCAGCAGCCTTTTCGGTGAAGCTTTCTTT. Its translation: CASSLFGEAFF. The V gene is TRBV7-9, the J gene TRBJ1-1; D remains ambiguous. The CDR3 runs 11 residues. Germline V gene sequence: CDR1 SEHNR, CDR2 FQNEAQ (reference sequence). V lost 5 bases and J lost 7, with 8 bases in between.

The V gene is TRBV19, the J gene TRBJ1-4; D gene ambiguous. This CDR3 region has 14 residues. Germline CDR1 reads LNHDA; CDR2 reads SQIVND (reference sequence). V was trimmed by 3 bases and J by 4 bases, leaving 9 bases between them. The CDR3 DNA sequence: TGTGCCAGTAGTATGATACAGCTTAATGAAAAACTGTTTTTT. This translates into CASSMIQLNEKLFF.

V is TRBV13 and J is TRBJ1-4, with 9 bases aligning to TRBD1. The CDR3 has 17 residues. The germline V gene has CDR1 PRHDT and CDR2 FYEKMQ (reference sequence). The J segment lost 5 bases and the V segment lost 1 base, leaving 8 bases of the junction unmatched. The CDR3 nucleotides read TGTGCCAGCAGCTTAGCGGGCACAGGGGGCGCAAATGAAAAACTGTTTTTT. This codes for CASSLAGTGGANEKLFF. The variable domain in full, with the rest retrieved from reference TRBV13 and TRBJ1-4, is AAGVIQSPRHLIKEKRETATLKCYPIPRHDTVYWYQQGPGQDPQFLISFYEKMQSDKGSIPDRFSAQQFSDYHSELNMSSLELGDSALYFCASSLAGTGGANEKLFFGSGTQLSVL.

V gene TRBV5-6 combines with J gene TRBJ1-3; no definite D call. CDR1 SGHDT and CDR2 YYEEEE come from the germline V gene. The length of the CDR3 is 14 residues. V shed 0 bases and J shed 4 bases, with 8 bases lying between them. As DNA, the CDR3 is TGTGCCAGCAGCTTGGCGTCAGTCGGAAACACCATATATTTT. Translation gives CASSLASVGNTIYF.

The chain is built from TRBV20-1 and TRBJ1-5, with 10 bases that match TRBD1. The junction had 5 bases not matched to a gene; V was cut back by 3 bases and J by 3 bases. Per germline, CDR1 DFQATT and CDR2 SNEGSKA (reference sequence). The CDR3 contains 15 residues. The CDR3 loop is CSASGDRGDNQPQHF. CDR3 nucleotides: TGCAGTGCTAGTGGGGACAGGGGAGACAATCAGCCCCAGCATTTT.

This clone came up a few times. This chain joins TRBV2 and TRBJ1-3; TRBD1 matches at 7 bases. The V and J ends lost 4 bases and 3 bases, in that order; junction bases with no gene match: 6. Germline V CDR1 and CDR2: SNHLY, FYNNEI. The CDR3 loop spans 15 amino acids. The CDR3 coding sequence is TGTGCCAGCAGTGGGGGGACAGTGGGTGGAAACACCATATATTTT. Amino acid sequence: CASSGGTVGGNTIYF.

The CDR3 reads CASSSRGQPQHF. In nucleotides, the CDR3 is TGTGCCAGCAGCTCTCGGGGGCAGCCCCAGCATTTT. V usage is TRBV5-4 and J usage is TRBJ1-5; a weak D match, TRBD1 (5 bases). This CDR3 has 12 residues. Germline V gene lookup returns CDR1 SGHNT and CDR2 YYREEE (reference sequence). V was pared by 3 bases and J by 7 bases, with 8 bases between. Full variable domain (missing parts from reference TRBV5-4 and TRBJ1-5): ETGVTQSPTHLIKTRGQQVTLRCSSQSGHNTVSWYQQALGQGPQFIFQYYREEENGRGNFPPRFSGLQFPNYSSELNVNALELDDSALYLCASSSRGQPQHFGDGTRLSIL.

V and J are TRBV10-1 and TRBJ2-7; 8 bases map to TRBD1. V gave up 3 bases and J gave up 3 bases; unmatched junction bases: 7. The germline CDR1 and CDR2 sequences are WNHNN and SYGVQD (reference sequence). The CDR3 is made up of 15 amino acids. Here the CDR3 reads CASSDIIGQGYEQYF. The CDR3 bases are TGCGCCAGCAGTGATATAATAGGACAGGGCTACGAGCAGTACTTC.

This clone turned up a few times. The CDR3 spells CASSITTAYNSPLHF. The CDR3 DNA is TGTGCCAGTAGTATAACGACAGCGTATAATTCACCCCTCCACTTT. The rearrangement joins TRBV19 to TRBJ1-6; possibly TRBD1 for D (5 bases). Trimming removed 2 bases from V and 4 bases from J, with 9 bases in between. The CDR3 consists of 15 residues. The germline V gene encodes CDR1 LNHDA and CDR2 SQIVND (reference sequence).

The gene calls are TRBV5-1 and TRBJ1-1, with 11 positions matching TRBD1. V shed 4 bases and J 4 bases; nucleotides not matched to a gene: 9. The germline V gene encodes CDR1 SGHRS and CDR2 YFSETQ. The CDR3 runs to 16 residues. CDR3 amino acids: CASSPTPGTGGTEAFF. CDR3 sequence (DNA): TGCGCCAGCAGCCCGACGCCCGGGACAGGGGGCACTGAAGCTTTCTTT. Filled out from reference TRBV5-1 and TRBJ1-1, the complete variable domain reads KAGVTQTPRYLIKTRGQQVTLSCSPISGHRSVSWYQQTPGQGLQFLFEYFSETQRNKGNFPGRFSGRQFSNSRSEMNVSTLELGDSALYLCASSPTPGTGGTEAFFGQGTRLTVV.

J is TRBJ1-5 and V is TRBV3-1 (or the pseudogene TRBV3-2); D uncertain. CDR3 length: 13 amino acids. Germline CDR1 and CDR2: LGHDT and YNNKEL (reference sequence). Deletions cut 1 base from V and 4 bases from J, with 5 bases between. DNA of the CDR3: TGTGCCAGCAGCCAAGCAGTAAATCAGCCCCAGCATTTT. Its protein product is CASSQAVNQPQHF.

This clone was observed a single time. The rearrangement links TRBV14 to TRBJ2-1; 7 bases line up with TRBD1. V lost 2 bases to trimming and J lost 0 bases; unmatched junction nucleotides: 10. Germline V gene lookup returns CDR1 SGHDN and CDR2 FVKESK. CDR3 length equals 18 residues. The CDR3, as DNA: TGTGCCAGCAGCCAACAATCGACAGGGTACTTCTCCTACAATGAGCAGTTCTTC. This sequence encodes CASSQQSTGYFSYNEQFF.

The count of this clone is one. This chain connects TRBV2 to TRBJ1-1, with unresolved D. Trimming removed 4 bases from V and 8 bases from J, with 20 bases in between. The CDR3 runs to 15 residues. CDR1 SNHLY and CDR2 FYNNEI come from the germline V gene. The CDR3 DNA sequence: TGTGCCAGCAGTGGTTGGAATAGCTGGGAGGGCGAAGCTTTCTTT. It codes for CASSGWNSWEGEAFF.

This rearrangement joins TRBV30 to TRBJ1-1; D not certain. Trimming removed 4 bases at V and 6 bases at J, with 9 bases between. Germline loops: CDR1 GTSNPN, CDR2 SVGIG (reference sequence). The CDR3 covers 11 residues. The CDR3 DNA reads as TGTGCCTGGAAATGGAGTTCTGAAGCTTTCTTT. This gives the protein CAWKWSSEAFF.

This clone has just one count. This chain joins TRBV7-8 and TRBJ1-3, with D perhaps matching TRBD1 (6 bases). This CDR3 region has 15 residues. Germline V gene lookup returns CDR1 SGHVS and CDR2 FQNEAQ. V was shortened by 5 bases and J by 1 base, with 12 bases between the two germline ends. The CDR3 reads CASSTQGGSGNTIYF. In DNA, the CDR3 is TGTGCCAGCAGCACACAGGGAGGGTCTGGAAACACCATATATTTT.

This clone was recorded once. The chain links TRBV5-1 to TRBJ1-4, with a weak D call TRBD1 (6 bases). V was clipped by 5 bases and J by 0 bases, with 14 bases between them. CDR3 length: 16 residues. Germline CDR1 SGHRS, CDR2 YFSETQ. CDR3 sequence: CASSRDNPATNEKLFF. For the CDR3, the DNA is TGCGCCAGCAGTAGGGACAACCCAGCAACTAATGAAAAACTGTTTTTT.

The CDR3 here is CASSQDRGSGNQPQHF. Here the CDR3 DNA reads TGTGCCAGCAGTCAGGACAGGGGAAGTGGCAATCAGCCCCAGCATTTT. This chain links TRBV27 with TRBJ1-5, with 9 bases that match TRBD1. This CDR3 region has 16 residues. Germline V gene data show CDR1 as MNHEY and CDR2 as SMNVEV (reference sequence). Trimming cost V 5 bases and J 2 bases; bases outside gene matches: 7.

The count of this clone is one. CDR3 nucleotide sequence: TGTGCCAGCAGCGTGCAGGGGAGTTCTGGAAACACCATATATTTT. The encoded protein is CASSVQGSSGNTIYF. The chain has TRBV9 and TRBJ1-3, with D possibly being TRBD1 (6 bases). The germline V gene encodes CDR1 SGDLS and CDR2 YYNGEE. V was cut by 2 bases and J by 1 base, with 10 bases left in between. This CDR3 spans 15 amino acids. The full variable domain, in which reference TRBV9 and TRBJ1-3 provide the parts outside the CDR3, is DSGVTQTPKHLITATGQRVTLRCSPRSGDLSVYWYQQSLDQGLQFLIQYYNGEERAKGNILERFSAQQFPDLHSELNLSSLELGDSALYFCASSVQGSSGNTIYFGEGSWLTVV.

The V and J genes are TRBV4-1 and TRBJ1-2; unclear D gene. V lost 0 bases, J lost 2 bases, and 10 bases lay in between. The CDR3 has 15 residues. CDR1 and CDR2 from the germline V gene are MGHRA and YSYEKL. The CDR3 region is CASSQDLRGNYGYTF. CDR3 bases: TGCGCCAGCAGCCAAGATCTTAGAGGGAACTATGGCTACACCTTC.

The chain has TRBV4-1 and TRBJ1-5; weak D call: TRBD1 (6 bases). Germline V gives CDR1 MGHRA, CDR2 YSYEKL. V was clipped by 1 base and J by 0 bases, with 13 bases between them. CDR3 length: 17 residues. The CDR3 DNA follows: TGCGCCAGCAGCCAAGGGGCCGGGGGGCCTAGCAATCAGCCCCAGCATTTT. Encoded protein: CASSQGAGGPSNQPQHF.

The chain carries TRBV6-5 and TRBJ1-2; D is perhaps TRBD1 (5 bases). Per germline, CDR1 MNHEY and CDR2 SVGAGI. Trimming took 7 bases from V and 0 from J, leaving 9 bases between them. This CDR3 contains 13 residues. CDR3 region: CASTPGANYGYTF. In DNA, the CDR3 is TGTGCCAGCACCCCGGGGGCTAACTATGGCTACACCTTC.